This record concerns one T cell receptor (beta chain) sequence. This sample stems from a study of T cell changes during pregnancy in multiple sclerosis. Data came from immunoSEQ multiplex PCR; TCRdb stores just in-frame clones and leaves some out. The sample has approximately 17,000 clones, about 83% seen once. Germline V lookup: CDR1 MNHNY, CDR2 SVGAGI (reference sequence). This CDR3 comprises 15 residues. V shed 6 bases, J shed 2 bases, and the junction held 8 bases outside the gene matches. The V call is TRBV6-6, the J call TRBJ2-5; 8 bases align to TRBD1. The sequencing used CD8+ T cells from peripheral blood mononuclear cells, collected in the second trimester of pregnancy. This TCR was recovered from a female donor in good health, enrolled as a control in a pregnancy study. In DNA, the CDR3 is TGTGCCAGCAGCAATACAGGGGGGCGACAAGAGACCCAGTACTTC. This translates into CASSNTGGRQETQYF.